The TCR beta chain under discussion was sequenced for a study of OX40 agonist ivuxolimab in advanced cancers. The data were produced by immunoSEQ multiplex PCR, yet TCRdb's version contains in-frame clones alone and is incomplete. This table holds about 72,000 clones, just over 90% found once. The CDR3 sequence is 15 residues long. Trimming removed 5 bases at V and 3 bases at J, with 17 bases between. The germline V gene has CDR1 SEHNR and CDR2 FQNEAQ (reference sequence). This chain joins TRBV7-9 and TRBJ2-7; D remains ambiguous. The material was CD4+ or CD8+ T cells sorted from blood, obtained in a trial of the OX40 agonist ivuxolimab. The sequence was obtained from an adult with an advanced solid tumor such as melanoma, head and neck, liver or kidney cancer. The CDR3 here is CASSIDVGQFYEQYF. The DNA for the CDR3 is TGTGCCAGCAGCATCGACGTCGGGCAGTTCTACGAGCAGTACTTC. Using reference TRBV7-9 and TRBJ2-7 for the parts outside the CDR3, the full variable domain is DTGVSQNPRHKITKRGQNVTFRCDPISEHNRLYWYRQTLGQGPEFLTYFQNEAQLEKSRLLSDRFSAERPKGSFSTLEIQRTEQGDSAMYLCASSIDVGQFYEQYFGPGTRLTVT.